This T cell receptor (beta chain) comes out of a study of regulatory T cells in long-lasting Graves disease. This clonotype was seen repeatedly, ten times or more. HTBI primers from iRepertoire and Arm-PCR of CDR3 regions yielded the TCR beta libraries. TCRdb redid the calling of the multiplex PCR reads with MiXCR, one entry per CDR3 protein. The sample carries around 360,000 distinct CDR3 sequences, roughly 15% recorded once. Time point indicated: newly diagnosed GD, antithyroid drugs for less than 3 months. Making the TCR library involved RNA that had been extracted from PBMCs. Roughly 9.9-milliliter peripheral blood samples went into EDTA tubes. CDR3 length: 14 residues. The germline CDR1 and CDR2 sequences are LNHNV and YYDKDF (reference sequence). The ends were cut back, 3 bases at V and 3 bases at J, with 12 bases in the middle. The sample also formed part of further work on T cells in Graves' hyperthyroidism and ophthalmopathy. This second report adds: TCR CDR3 regions were first amplified by RT-PCR with HTBI primers.

This TCR derives from a woman younger than 35 with Graves disease. J is TRBJ2-7 and V is TRBV15, with D uncertain. This sample comprised peripheral blood mononuclear cells (PBMCs), obtained at new diagnosis, from a patient treated with antithyroid drugs. CDR3 residues: CATSSAGLNYEQYF. The CDR3 region has the DNA TGTGCCACCAGCAGCGCAGGTCTAAACTACGAGCAGTACTTC.